Presented here are 28 T cell receptor beta chains from one specimen sequenced in a study of CXCR3-negative and CXCR3-positive naive CD8 T cells. The TRB cDNA libraries were prepared by 5' RACE with UMI labels. One entry per CDR3 protein, without DNA, is what TCRdb gives after re-calling the 5' RACE reads. The table for this sample gives around 6,700 distinct CDR3 sequences. Sequencing used naive CXCR3- CD8+ T cells from blood. Subset meaning: CD45RO-CCR7+CD27+CD95- naive CD8+ T cells lacking CXCR3 (TNR3-). These receptors came from a human donor in good health. Some clones in this sample may be carry-over from other donors' samples.

Its frequency marks this clonotype as medium-sized. V gene TRBV19 combines with J gene TRBJ1-1; TCRdb's D gene call, TRBD1, goes unchecked for lack of DNA. Looked up from germline, CDR1 is LNHDA and CDR2 is SQIVND (reference sequence). The CDR3 runs 16 residues. The CDR3 sequence: CAIRTPSKQGGTEAFF. Using reference TRBV19 and TRBJ1-1 for the parts outside the CDR3, the full variable domain is DGGITQSPKYLFRKEGQNVTLSCEQNLNHDAMYWYRQDPGQGLRLIYYSQIVNDFQKGDIAEGYSVSREKKESFPLTVTSAQKNPTAFYLCAIRTPSKQGGTEAFFGQGTRLTVV.

This clonotype registers medium-sized by frequency. The rearrangement links TRBV11-2 to TRBJ2-1; TCRdb picks TRBD1, but there is no DNA to check that call. Germline CDR1 and CDR2: SGHAT and FQNNGV. The CDR3 runs 13 residues. CDR3 sequence reads: CASSLAWGNEQFF.

This clonotype registers medium-sized by frequency. The CDR3 sequence: CASIKELAGEPTDTQYF. This chain connects TRBV2 to TRBJ2-3; absent DNA, TCRdb's TRBD2 call cannot be checked. Germline V gives CDR1 SNHLY, CDR2 FYNNEI. The CDR3 sequence is 17 residues long.

V is TRBV16 and J is TRBJ2-7; without DNA, the TCRdb call of TRBD2 cannot be checked. The CDR3 totals 15 residues. Germline V CDR1 and CDR2: KGHSY, FQNENV. CDR3 loop: CASSLTGTSGTEQYF.

V usage is TRBV9 and J usage is TRBJ2-7; TCRdb proposes TRBD1, but this gene call is untestable without DNA. CDR1 and CDR2 (germline): SGDLS, YYNGEE. The CDR3 is 13 amino acids. Here the CDR3 reads CASSGPGGNEQYF.

This clonotype is deemed medium-sized by its frequency. The genes are TRBV7-8 and TRBJ2-5; TCRdb's D gene call, TRBD1, goes unchecked for lack of DNA. CDR3 size: 14 residues. CDR1 and CDR2 (germline): SGHVS, FQNEAQ. CDR3 protein: CASNPLGGWETQYF.

According to its frequency, this clonotype is medium-sized. The J gene is TRBJ2-7, the V gene TRBV6-5; TCRdb lists TRBD2, though no DNA is available to test this call. There are 14 residues in the CDR3. Germline V lookup: CDR1 MNHEY, CDR2 SVGAGI. The CDR3 loop is CASTWREDSYEQYF.

The V call is TRBV25-1, the J call TRBJ2-7. The CDR3 loop spans 15 amino acids. Germline V CDR1 and CDR2: MGHDK, SYGVNS. CDR3 residues: CASSELRGNSYEQYF.

V gene TRBV2 combines with J gene TRBJ1-2; the TCRdb D gene call, TRBD1, has no DNA to confirm it. The CDR3 spans 17 residues. Looked up from germline, CDR1 is SNHLY and CDR2 is FYNNEI. This chain's CDR3 is CASSEWGQGFVDYGYTF.

The chain links TRBV29-1 to TRBJ2-1. Germline CDR1 and CDR2: SQVTM and ANQGSEA. The CDR3 is made up of 13 amino acids. The CDR3 loop is CSVGGRADNEQFF.

The chain links TRBV6-5 to TRBJ2-7; TCRdb proposes TRBD1, but this gene call is untestable without DNA. The germline V gene encodes CDR1 MNHEY and CDR2 SVGAGI. The CDR3 is 14 residues long. The CDR3 protein is CASRTGQANYEQSF.

CDR3 sequence: CSVFASGSSWGYEQYF. The chain joins TRBV29-1 to TRBJ2-7; the TCRdb D gene call, TRBD2, has no DNA to confirm it. This CDR3 is 16 amino acids long. Germline lookup yields CDR1 SQVTM and CDR2 ANQGSEA.

This CDR3 reads CASSPTGATDTQYF. The gene calls are TRBV19 and TRBJ2-3; TCRdb calls TRBD1, which cannot be checked without DNA. This CDR3 spans 14 amino acids. Germline V lookup: CDR1 LNHDA, CDR2 SQIVND (reference sequence).

This sequence joins TRBV20-1 and TRBJ2-5; TCRdb proposes TRBD1, but this gene call is untestable without DNA. Germline assignment: CDR1 DFQATT and CDR2 SNEGSKA (reference sequence). The CDR3 is 14 amino acids. CDR3 amino acids: CSASFRDPQETQYF.

V and J are TRBV7-9 and TRBJ2-1; the TCRdb D gene call, TRBD2, has no DNA to confirm it. Germline V CDR1 and CDR2: SEHNR, FQNEAQ (reference sequence). The length of the CDR3 is 15 residues. The chain's CDR3 is CASSAASGSRNEQFF. The full variable domain, its missing parts supplied by reference TRBV7-9 and TRBJ2-1, is DTGVSQNPRHKITKRGQNVTFRCDPISEHNRLYWYRQTLGQGPEFLTYFQNEAQLEKSRLLSDRFSAERPKGSFSTLEIQRTEQGDSAMYLCASSAASGSRNEQFFGPGTRLTVL.

According to its frequency, this clonotype is medium-sized. This rearrangement joins TRBV27 to TRBJ2-7; TCRdb proposes TRBD1, but this gene call is untestable without DNA. The V gene's germline CDR1 is MNHEY and CDR2 SMNVEV (reference sequence). The CDR3 sequence is 16 residues long. Here the CDR3 reads CASSLIGQGFPLEQYF.

The rearrangement uses TRBV9 and TRBJ2-1. The CDR3 consists of 15 residues. CDR1 SGDLS and CDR2 YYNGEE come from the germline V gene. CDR3 region: CASSVDRSSYNEQFF.

This sequence joins TRBV28 and TRBJ2-1; TCRdb names TRBD2, which stays unverified in the absence of DNA. The CDR3 spans 15 residues. Germline CDR1 MDHEN, CDR2 SYDVKM. The CDR3 here is CASSSLAGGYNEQFF.

This clonotype is deemed medium-sized by its frequency. The rearrangement joins TRBV20-1 to TRBJ1-2. The germline gives CDR1 DFQATT, CDR2 SNEGSKA (reference sequence). This CDR3 spans 14 amino acids. This CDR3 reads CSASTDHLDYGYTF.

Measured by frequency, this clonotype is medium-sized (0.01 to 0.1%). The chain uses TRBV29-1 and TRBJ2-1. In germline, CDR1 is SQVTM, CDR2 ANQGSEA. The CDR3 totals 11 residues. The CDR3 region is CSVVYYNEQFF.

This clonotype is called medium-sized (0.01 to 0.1%) based on its frequency. This chain joins TRBV12-3 or TRBV12-4 and TRBJ2-1; checking the TCRdb D call of TRBD2 is not possible without DNA. This CDR3 has 18 amino acids. The CDR3 sequence: CASSPPSAGVPGYNEQFF.

Judged by frequency, this clonotype is medium-sized. V is TRBV29-1 and J is TRBJ2-3. CDR1 and CDR2 from the germline V gene are SQVTM and ANQGSEA. The CDR3 has 12 residues. CDR3 in amino acids: CSAELGTDTQYF.

By frequency, this clonotype is medium-sized. This sequence joins TRBV7-9 and TRBJ1-1; TCRdb calls TRBD1, which cannot be checked without DNA. This CDR3 is 12 amino acids long. Germline lookup yields CDR1 SEHNR and CDR2 FQNEAQ (reference sequence). This chain's CDR3 is CATPERNTEAFF.

The chain has TRBV7-9 and TRBJ1-1. Germline CDR1 SEHNR, CDR2 FQNEAQ (reference sequence). The CDR3 sequence is 14 residues long. CDR3 in amino acids: CASNPGAMNTEAFF.

The V and J genes are TRBV7-6 and TRBJ1-1. The germline gives CDR1 SGHVS, CDR2 FNYEAQ. The CDR3 totals 14 residues. CDR3 amino acids: CASSLRNEDTEAFF.

The rearrangement joins TRBV6-1 to TRBJ1-1. Germline V gives CDR1 MNHNS, CDR2 SASEGT. The CDR3 extends over 14 amino acids. The CDR3 loop is CASSEWQRNTEAFF.

This chain links TRBV27 with TRBJ1-1. Looked up from germline, CDR1 is MNHEY and CDR2 is SMNVEV (reference sequence). CDR3 length: 14 amino acids. The chain's CDR3 is CASSPSHRNTEAFF.

The chain couples TRBV6-6 to TRBJ1-1; the TCRdb D gene call, TRBD1, has no DNA to confirm it. This CDR3 is 15 amino acids long. Germline assignment: CDR1 MNHNY and CDR2 SVGAGI (reference sequence). The CDR3 is CASSSPLGANTEAFF.